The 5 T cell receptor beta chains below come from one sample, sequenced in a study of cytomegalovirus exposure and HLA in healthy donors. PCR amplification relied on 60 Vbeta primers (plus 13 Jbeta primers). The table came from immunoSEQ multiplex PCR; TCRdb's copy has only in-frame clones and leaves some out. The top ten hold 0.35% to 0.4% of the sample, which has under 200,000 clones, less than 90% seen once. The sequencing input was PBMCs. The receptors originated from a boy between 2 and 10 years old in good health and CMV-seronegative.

This chain's CDR3 is CASNRGGNEQFF. Here the CDR3 DNA reads TGTGCCAGCAATAGGGGGGGTAATGAGCAGTTCTTC. V gene TRBV6-1 combines with J gene TRBJ2-1, with D tentatively TRBD2 (7 bases). Germline CDR1 and CDR2: MNHNS and SASEGT. The CDR3 consists of 12 residues. V was clipped by 7 bases and J by 7 bases, with 11 bases between them.

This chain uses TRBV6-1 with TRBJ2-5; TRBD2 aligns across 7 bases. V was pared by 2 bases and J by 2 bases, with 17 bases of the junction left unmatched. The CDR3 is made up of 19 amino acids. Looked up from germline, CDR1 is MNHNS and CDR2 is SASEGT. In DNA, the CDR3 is TGTGCCAGCAGTGAAAGGTTTTGGTTGGCCCGGGACTATCAAGAGACCCAGTACTTC. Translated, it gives CASSERFWLARDYQETQYF.

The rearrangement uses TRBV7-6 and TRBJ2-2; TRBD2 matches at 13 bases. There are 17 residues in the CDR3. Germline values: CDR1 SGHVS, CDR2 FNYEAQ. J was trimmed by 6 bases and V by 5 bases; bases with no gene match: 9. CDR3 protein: CASSRTSGSSGAGELFF. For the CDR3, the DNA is TGTGCCAGCAGCCGGACTAGCGGGAGTTCGGGGGCCGGGGAGCTGTTTTTT.

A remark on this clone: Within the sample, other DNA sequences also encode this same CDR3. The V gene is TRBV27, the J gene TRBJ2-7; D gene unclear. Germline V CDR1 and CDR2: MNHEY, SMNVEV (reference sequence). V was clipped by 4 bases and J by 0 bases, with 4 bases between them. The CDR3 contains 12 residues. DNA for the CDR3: TGTGCCAGCAGTTCGAGCTCCTACGAGCAGTACTTC. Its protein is CASSSSSYEQYF.

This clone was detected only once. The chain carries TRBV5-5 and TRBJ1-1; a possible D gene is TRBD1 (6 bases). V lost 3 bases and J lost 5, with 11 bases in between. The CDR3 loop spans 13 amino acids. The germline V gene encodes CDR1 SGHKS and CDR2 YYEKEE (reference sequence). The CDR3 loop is CASSSGGRTEAFF. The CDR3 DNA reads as TGTGCCAGCAGCTCCGGGGGGCGGACTGAAGCTTTCTTT.